The rows below give T cell receptor beta chains drawn from one sample of a study of technical replicates of blood from a few donors. Sequencing was performed with immunoSEQ multiplex PCR; in TCRdb, only in-frame clones are kept and a portion is missing. The data contain 80,000 or so clones, about 81% of them seen just once; the ten biggest clones take up approximately 3.5%. Sequencing was done on a sample of PBMCs. The receptor source for this set is a human donor in good health. Some clones in this sample may be carry-over from other donors' samples. Each CDR3 is given with its conserved first and last residue. A D gene is named only where the DNA matches it firmly. The size of a clone is reported for some rows only, either as once, few or many, or as a class for expanded clones.

d_call	v_call	j_call	clone_size	cdr3_nt	cdr3_aa
TRBD1	TRBV9	TRBJ2-7	NA	TGTGCCAGCAGCGGAAGACAGGGTACGAAGACATACGAGCAGTACTTC	CASSGRQGTKTYEQYF
TRBD2	TRBV5-1	TRBJ2-1	NA	TGCGCCAGCAGCGGCGTAGCGGGAGGCCTTTCTATTGAGCAGTTCTTC	CASSGVAGGLSIEQFF
NA	TRBV6-5	TRBJ1-2	NA	TGTGCCAGCTGCCAATATCGGGGGGCCGTCTATGGCTACACCTTC	CASCQYRGAVYGYTF
TRBD1	TRBV18	TRBJ2-7	NA	TGTGCCAGCTCACCCGACAGGGTGGTCTCCTACGAGCAGTACTTC	CASSPDRVVSYEQYF
TRBD2	TRBV5-6	TRBJ2-2	NA	TGTGCCAGCAGCTTGGGGTCTAGCGGGGGAGACACCGGGGAGCTGTTTTTT	CASSLGSSGGDTGELFF
TRBD1	TRBV11-2	TRBJ2-7	NA	TGTGCCAGCAAGCCGGACAGGGTCCGGTACGAGCAGTACTTC	CASKPDRVRYEQYF
NA	TRBV11-1	TRBJ1-2	NA	TGTGCCAGCAGTTACCGGGAAATCTATGGCTACACCTTC	CASSYREIYGYTF
NA	TRBV5-6	TRBJ1-2	NA	TGTGCCAGCAGCTCCGTAATGGCGGATGGCTACACCTTC	CASSSVMADGYTF
TRBD2	TRBV10-3	TRBJ2-1	NA	TGTGCCATCTCTGGGGGGACTAGCGGGGCGGGGGAGCAGTTCTTC	CAISGGTSGAGEQFF
NA	TRBV28	TRBJ1-2	NA	TGTGCCAGCAGTCCGCCCGACACGATCCTCTATGGCTACACCTTC	CASSPPDTILYGYTF
NA	TRBV11-1	TRBJ2-3	NA	TGTGCCAGCAGCTTAAGGCTGGGAGGTCCAGATACGCAGTATTTT	CASSLRLGGPDTQYF
NA	TRBV10-3	TRBJ1-3	NA	TGTGCCATGGCGCGGGACGTCGGAAACACCATATATTTT	CAMARDVGNTIYF
NA	TRBV30	TRBJ1-2	NA	TGTGCCTGGAGTGCCAGGGTTGGCTACACCTTC	CAWSARVGYTF
NA	TRBV28	TRBJ1-1	NA	TGTGCCAGCAGTCTACCGGAGGTGGCTTTCTTT	CASSLPEVAFF
TRBD1	TRBV11-2	TRBJ1-4	few	TGTGCCAGCAGCTTAGCCGGCAGGGGGCTGTTTTTT	CASSLAGRGLFF
TRBD1	TRBV5-6	TRBJ1-3	few	TGTGCCAGCAGCGCGACAGGGACGGCTGGAGGAAACACCATATATTTT	CASSATGTAGGNTIYF
NA	TRBV6-1	TRBJ1-2	few	TGTGCCAGCAGTGTTGGACACATGGGCTATGGCTACACCTTC	CASSVGHMGYGYTF
NA	TRBV7-2	TRBJ1-5	NA	TGTGCCAGCAGCGGACAAACAGGGATCCAGCCCCAGCATTTT	CASSGQTGIQPQHF
TRBD2	TRBV11-2	TRBJ2-1	NA	TGTGCCAGCAGCTCTTTTAGCGGGGAGATCTACAATGAGCAGTTCTTC	CASSSFSGEIYNEQFF
TRBD1	TRBV7-8	TRBJ1-4	NA	TGTGCCAGCAGCCCAGGGACAGGGGGCCGAGAAAAACTGTTTTTT	CASSPGTGGREKLFF
NA	TRBV19	TRBJ2-7	NA	TGTGCCAGTAGTATAGCGGACACAACCTACGAGCAGTACTTC	CASSIADTTYEQYF
TRBD2	TRBV4-1	TRBJ2-1	NA	TGCGCCAGCAGCCAAGACATGGGAGCGGGAAGGAATGAGCAGTTCTTC	CASSQDMGAGRNEQFF
TRBD1	TRBV30	TRBJ2-7	NA	TGTGCCGTTTCGGGACAGGGGACCTACGAGCAGTACTTC	CAVSGQGTYEQYF
TRBD2	TRBV7-9	TRBJ2-5	NA	TGTGCCAGCAGCTTAGGGGTAGCGGGGGGGCCGGAGACCCAGTACTTC	CASSLGVAGGPETQYF
NA	TRBV18	TRBJ1-5	NA	TGTGCCAGCTCAGCACAATATAGCAATCAGCCCCAGCATTTT	CASSAQYSNQPQHF
TRBD1	TRBV19	TRBJ1-1	NA	TGTGCCAGTAGGGTGACAGGGGCCAAGAACACTGAAGCTTTCTTT	CASRVTGAKNTEAFF
TRBD1	TRBV30	TRBJ1-1	few	TGTGCCTGGAGTGACCCTTCGACAGGGCGATCCACTGAAGCTTTCTTT	CAWSDPSTGRSTEAFF
NA	TRBV7-2	TRBJ1-1	NA	TGTGCCAGCAGCCCCGTCCCGAGGACTGAAGCTTTCTTT	CASSPVPRTEAFF
TRBD2	TRBV9	TRBJ2-5	NA	TGTGCCAGCAGCGTAGGAGGCGGGGGAGGGCGAGAGACCCAGTACTTC	CASSVGGGGGRETQYF
NA	TRBV7-6	TRBJ2-1	few	TGTGCCAGCAGTCGAGACAGACTAGACGAGCAGTTCTTC	CASSRDRLDEQFF
TRBD1	TRBV7-8	TRBJ2-2	once	TGTGCCAGCAGCTCGGACAGGATGACCGGGGAGCTGTTTTTT	CASSSDRMTGELFF
NA	TRBV9	TRBJ1-1	few	TGTGCCAGCAGCCAGGCATGGGGCGGGAACACTGAAGCTTTCTTT	CASSQAWGGNTEAFF
NA	TRBV5-8	TRBJ2-1	NA	TGTGCAGCCGGACAGAAATATAGGTCCGGATACAATGAGCAGTTCTTC	CAAGQKYRSGYNEQFF
TRBD2	TRBV2	TRBJ2-5	few	TGTGCCAGGGGGACTAGCGGGAGAGAGACCCAGTACTTC	CARGTSGRETQYF
NA	TRBV30	TRBJ1-2	few	TGTGCCGGGCCGGGGGTGGTTGGCTACACCTTC	CAGPGVVGYTF
NA	TRBV7-2	TRBJ2-3	NA	TGTGCCAGCAGCTTAGTCTGGCAGGCACAGATTAGCACAGATACGCAGTATTTT	CASSLVWQAQISTDTQYF
TRBD2	TRBV7-8	TRBJ2-1	NA	TGTGCCAGCAGCCATACGGGACTAATAAATGAGCAGTTCTTC	CASSHTGLINEQFF
NA	TRBV5-6	TRBJ2-7	NA	TGTGCCAGCAGCTTCAGGGGTCTAAGCTCCTACGAGCAGTACTTC	CASSFRGLSSYEQYF
TRBD2	TRBV10-3	TRBJ2-7	NA	TGTGCCATCAGTGACCATATAGGGAAGAGCGGGACTTCGTATGAGCAGTACTTC	CAISDHIGKSGTSYEQYF
TRBD1	TRBV7-2	TRBJ2-3	NA	TGTGCCAGCAGCCAATACAGGGGTGTCACAGATACGCAGTATTTT	CASSQYRGVTDTQYF
NA	TRBV5-4	TRBJ2-1	NA	TGTGCCAGCAGCAGCACAGGGTCCTCCTACAATGAGCAGTTCTTC	CASSSTGSSYNEQFF
TRBD1	TRBV29-1	TRBJ2-7	NA	TGCAGCGTGGGCGGACAGGGTTACGAGCAGTACTTC	CSVGGQGYEQYF
TRBD1	TRBV27	TRBJ1-4	NA	TGTGCCAGCAGTCACCGGACAGGGGGCCGGGAAAAACTGTTTTTT	CASSHRTGGREKLFF
NA	TRBV5-6	TRBJ1-2	NA	TGTGCCAGCAGCTTGGCCGGGATGAGTAAATATGGCTACACCTTC	CASSLAGMSKYGYTF
NA	TRBV27	TRBJ1-6	NA	TGTGCCAGCAGCCCCTTGAGCTCCTATAATTCACCCCTCCACTTT	CASSPLSSYNSPLHF
TRBD2	TRBV28	TRBJ2-1	NA	TGTGCCAGCATCGGGAGGGCCTACAATGAGCAGTTCTTC	CASIGRAYNEQFF
TRBD1	TRBV28	TRBJ1-4	once	TGTGCCAGCAGATTGACAGGGGGTTGGGGCGTTAATGAAAAACTGTTTTTT	CASRLTGGWGVNEKLFF